This T cell receptor beta chain came from a study of blood T cell repertoires in COVID-19 (TCRdb year 2020). Concerning the study at large: Collaborator samples came from the United States, Italy and Spain and covered acute and convalescent phases of COVID-19. The material from the prospective study consisted of cDNA or gDNA derived from T cells, B-cell-depleted T cells, or PBMCs. The dataset comprised deeply sampled blood TCRbeta repertoires from subjects exposed to, actively infected with, or recovered from COVID-19. A freely available public database, intended as a resource for researchers studying the immune response to SARS-CoV-2, is where the repertoires were released. The samples were drawn from the first 160 participants of the ongoing ImmuneRACE study and from 1,254 subjects provided by 6 global collaborators. The sample metadata nearly always contained a de-identified subject ID, COVID-19 status, age in years and sex. HLA class I and class II types, where available, came from metadata supplied by the sample provider rather than from assay-based typing.

The paper as a whole reports these results and caveats: The amount of clinical and demographic metadata varied by source and participant and was provided uncurated.

TCRbeta CDR3 regions were amplified from genomic DNA using the immunoSEQ Assay, a bias-controlled multiplex PCR. The study's processing was this. The number of nucleated cells in each sample was estimated by amplification of reference gene primers within the assay. To quantify the absolute abundance of each unique TCRbeta CDR3 rearrangement, sequence reads were collapsed and filtered. For each sample, productive Simpson clonality was calculated as the square root of Simpson's diversity index over productive rearrangements. Imported from immuneACCESS, the table was reduced by TCRdb to in-frame sequences with V and J called. These copies leave out some clones; in studies compared against another copy, an unresolved V gene accounts for under half, and the cause of the remainder is not known. The V and J calls and clone size were taken over from that table, and D and trimming were inferred from the DNA. For this sample there are approximately 320,000 clones; over 85% appear just once. Approximately 10% of the sample rests with the top ten.

At one collaborating source in Seattle, patients were enrolled during active infection and were followed longitudinally through the course of disease. Collaborating institutions collected whole blood in K2EDTA tubes following their own protocols. For TCRbeta analysis, collaborators shipped samples as frozen whole blood, isolated PBMCs, or DNA extracted from either of those sample types. Clipping removes 4 bases from V and 3 bases from J, with 8 as the unmatched junction base count. CDR3 length: 16 amino acids, cysteine to phenylalanine. The DNA shown is the 48-base CDR3, in frame from base 1. CDR1 SNHLY and CDR2 FYNNEI are derived from the germline V gene. Worth noting for this clone: It lacks a known antigen. No base quality values were provided; no much bigger clone lies one nucleotide off.

The sequenced sample was peripheral blood. This sequence uses TRBV2 and TRBJ2-3, with 9 bases matching TRBD1. This TCR was recovered from a woman aged 25 to 45 with COVID-19, enrolled during active disease. At the DNA level, the sequence is TGTGCCAGCAGTGGCCCGGGACAGGGAAGAACAGATACGCAGTATTTT. Its translation is CASSGPGQGRTDTQYF.